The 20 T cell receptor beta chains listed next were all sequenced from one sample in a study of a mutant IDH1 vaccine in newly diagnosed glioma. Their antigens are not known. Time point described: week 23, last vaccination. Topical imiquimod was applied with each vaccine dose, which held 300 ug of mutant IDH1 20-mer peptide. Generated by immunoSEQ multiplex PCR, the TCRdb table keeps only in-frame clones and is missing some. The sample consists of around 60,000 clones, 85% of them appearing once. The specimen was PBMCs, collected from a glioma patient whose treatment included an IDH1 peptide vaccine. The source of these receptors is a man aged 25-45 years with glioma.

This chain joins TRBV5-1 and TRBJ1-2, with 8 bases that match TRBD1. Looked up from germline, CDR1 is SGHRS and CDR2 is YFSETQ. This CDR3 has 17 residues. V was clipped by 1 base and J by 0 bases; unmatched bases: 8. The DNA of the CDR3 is TGCGCCAGCAGCTTGTGGGGACAGGCGCTACCTAACTATGGCTACACCTTC. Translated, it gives CASSLWGQALPNYGYTF.

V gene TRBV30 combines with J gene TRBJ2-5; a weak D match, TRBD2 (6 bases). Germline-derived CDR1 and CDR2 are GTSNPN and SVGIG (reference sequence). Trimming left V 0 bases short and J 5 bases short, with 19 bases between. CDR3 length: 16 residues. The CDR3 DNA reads TGTGCCTGGAGTGTCACTAGCTTGCGTCGTGAGGAGACCCAGTACTTC. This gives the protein CAWSVTSLRREETQYF.

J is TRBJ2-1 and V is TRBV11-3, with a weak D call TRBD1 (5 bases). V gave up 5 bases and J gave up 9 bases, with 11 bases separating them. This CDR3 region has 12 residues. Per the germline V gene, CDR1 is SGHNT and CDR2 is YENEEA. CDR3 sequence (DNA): TGTGCCAGCAGCCATCAGGGATCTGAGCAGTTCTTC. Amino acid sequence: CASSHQGSEQFF.

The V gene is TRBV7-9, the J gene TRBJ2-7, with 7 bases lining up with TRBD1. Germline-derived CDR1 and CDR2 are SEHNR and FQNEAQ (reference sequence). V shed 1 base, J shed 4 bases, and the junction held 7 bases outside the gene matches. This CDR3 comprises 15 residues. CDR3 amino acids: CASSLEQGRRYEQYF. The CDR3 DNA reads TGTGCCAGCAGCTTAGAACAGGGGCGCAGGTACGAGCAGTACTTC.

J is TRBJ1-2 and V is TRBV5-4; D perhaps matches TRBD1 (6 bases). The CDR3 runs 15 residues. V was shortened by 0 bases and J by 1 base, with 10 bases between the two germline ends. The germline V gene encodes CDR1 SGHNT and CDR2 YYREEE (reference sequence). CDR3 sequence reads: CASSLGQALNYGYTF. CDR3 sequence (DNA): TGTGCCAGCAGCTTGGGACAGGCGCTTAACTATGGCTACACCTTC.

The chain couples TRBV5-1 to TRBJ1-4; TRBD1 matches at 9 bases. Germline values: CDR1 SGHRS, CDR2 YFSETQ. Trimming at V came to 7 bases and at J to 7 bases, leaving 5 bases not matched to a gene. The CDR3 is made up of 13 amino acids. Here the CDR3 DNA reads TGCGCCAGCGGACAGGGGCACGGTGAAAAACTGTTTTTT. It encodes CASGQGHGEKLFF. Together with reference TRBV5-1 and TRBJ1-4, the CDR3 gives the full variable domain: KAGVTQTPRYLIKTRGQQVTLSCSPISGHRSVSWYQQTPGQGLQFLFEYFSETQRNKGNFPGRFSGRQFSNSRSEMNVSTLELGDSALYLCASGQGHGEKLFFGSGTQLSVL.

The CDR3 reads CASTPSGDRTYEQYF. CDR3 nucleotide sequence: TGTGCCAGTACCCCATCGGGGGACAGGACCTACGAGCAGTACTTC. The chain employs TRBV19 and TRBJ2-7, with TRBD1 matching over 8 bases. CDR1 is LNHDA, CDR2 SQIVND, per germline (reference sequence). Trimming took 7 bases from V and 2 from J; bases not matched to a gene: 10. The CDR3 extends over 15 amino acids.

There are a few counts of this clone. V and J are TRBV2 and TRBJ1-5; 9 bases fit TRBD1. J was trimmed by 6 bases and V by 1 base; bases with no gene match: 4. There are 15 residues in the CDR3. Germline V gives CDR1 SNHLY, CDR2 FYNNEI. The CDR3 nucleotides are TGTGCCAGCAGTGAAGGGGGACAGGGTACTCAGCCCCAGCATTTT. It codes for CASSEGGQGTQPQHF.

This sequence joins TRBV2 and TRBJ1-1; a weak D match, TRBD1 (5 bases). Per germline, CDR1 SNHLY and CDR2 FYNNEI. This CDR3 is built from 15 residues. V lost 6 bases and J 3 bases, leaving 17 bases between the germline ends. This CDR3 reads CASREGRGWDTEAFF. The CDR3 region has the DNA TGTGCCAGCAGGGAGGGACGAGGTTGGGACACTGAAGCTTTCTTT.

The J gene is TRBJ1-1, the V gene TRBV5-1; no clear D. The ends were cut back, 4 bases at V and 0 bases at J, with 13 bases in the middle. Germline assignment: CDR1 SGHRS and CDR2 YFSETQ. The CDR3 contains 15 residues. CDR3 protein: CASSPQTAMNTEAFF. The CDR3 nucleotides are TGCGCCAGCAGCCCACAGACGGCTATGAACACTGAAGCTTTCTTT.

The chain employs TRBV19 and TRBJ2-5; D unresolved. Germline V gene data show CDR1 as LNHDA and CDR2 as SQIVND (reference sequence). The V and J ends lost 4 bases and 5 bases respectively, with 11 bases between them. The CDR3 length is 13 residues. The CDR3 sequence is CASSTYQRETQYF. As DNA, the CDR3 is TGTGCCAGTAGTACATACCAGAGGGAGACCCAGTACTTC. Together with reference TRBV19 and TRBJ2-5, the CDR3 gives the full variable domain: DGGITQSPKYLFRKEGQNVTLSCEQNLNHDAMYWYRQDPGQGLRLIYYSQIVNDFQKGDIAEGYSVSREKKESFPLTVTSAQKNPTAFYLCASSTYQRETQYFGPGTRLLVL.

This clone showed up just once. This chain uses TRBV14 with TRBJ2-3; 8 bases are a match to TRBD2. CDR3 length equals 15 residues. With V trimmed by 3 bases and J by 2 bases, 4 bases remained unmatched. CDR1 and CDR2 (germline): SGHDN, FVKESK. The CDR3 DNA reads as TGTGCCAGCAGCCAGGCGGGGGGACCCACAGATACGCAGTATTTT. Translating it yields CASSQAGGPTDTQYF.

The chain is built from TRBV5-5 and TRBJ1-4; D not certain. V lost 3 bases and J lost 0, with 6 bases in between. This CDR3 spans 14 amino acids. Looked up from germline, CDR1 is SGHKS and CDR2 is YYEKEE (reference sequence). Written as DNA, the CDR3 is TGTGCCAGCAGCTACTTAACAACTAATGAAAAACTGTTTTTT. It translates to CASSYLTTNEKLFF. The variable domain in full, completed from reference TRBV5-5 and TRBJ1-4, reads DAGVTQSPTHLIKTRGQQVTLRCSPISGHKSVSWYQQVLGQGPQFIFQYYEKEERGRGNFPDRFSARQFPNYSSELNVNALLLGDSALYLCASSYLTTNEKLFFGSGTQLSVL.

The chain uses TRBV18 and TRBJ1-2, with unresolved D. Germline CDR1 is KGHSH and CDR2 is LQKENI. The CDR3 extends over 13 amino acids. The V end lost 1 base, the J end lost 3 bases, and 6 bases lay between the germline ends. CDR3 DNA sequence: TGTGCCAGCTCACCACAGGAGGACTATGGCTACACCTTC. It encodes CASSPQEDYGYTF.

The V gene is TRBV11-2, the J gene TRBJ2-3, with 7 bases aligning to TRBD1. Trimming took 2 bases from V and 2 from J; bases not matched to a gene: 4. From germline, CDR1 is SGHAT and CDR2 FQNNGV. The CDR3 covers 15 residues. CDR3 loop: CASSLRGRNTDTQYF. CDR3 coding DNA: TGTGCCAGCAGCTTAAGGGGGCGGAACACAGATACGCAGTATTTT.

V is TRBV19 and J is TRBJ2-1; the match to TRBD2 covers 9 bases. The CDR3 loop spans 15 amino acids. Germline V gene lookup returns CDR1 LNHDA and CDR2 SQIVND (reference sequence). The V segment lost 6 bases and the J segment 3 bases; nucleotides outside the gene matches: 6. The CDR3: CASSQRGDIYNEQFF. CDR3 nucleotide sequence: TGTGCCAGTAGCCAGCGGGGGGATATCTACAATGAGCAGTTCTTC.

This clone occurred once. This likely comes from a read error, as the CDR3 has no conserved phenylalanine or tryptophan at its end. The CDR3 here is CASSLGVGAHGYTS. In DNA, the CDR3 is TGTGCCAGCAGCTTAGGAGTGGGGGCGCATGGCTACACCTCC. The chain links TRBV7-9 to TRBJ1-2; TRBD1 is a possible D gene (6 bases). V gave up 1 base and J gave up 6 bases, with 12 bases separating them. The CDR3 runs 14 residues. CDR1 and CDR2 (germline): SEHNR, FQNEAQ (reference sequence).

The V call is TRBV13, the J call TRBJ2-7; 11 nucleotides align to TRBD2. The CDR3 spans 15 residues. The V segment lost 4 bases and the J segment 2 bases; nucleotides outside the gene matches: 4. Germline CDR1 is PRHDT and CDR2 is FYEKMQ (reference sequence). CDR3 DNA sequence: TGTGCCAGCAGCTCGACTAGCGGGGTAACCTACGAGCAGTACTTC. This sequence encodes CASSSTSGVTYEQYF.

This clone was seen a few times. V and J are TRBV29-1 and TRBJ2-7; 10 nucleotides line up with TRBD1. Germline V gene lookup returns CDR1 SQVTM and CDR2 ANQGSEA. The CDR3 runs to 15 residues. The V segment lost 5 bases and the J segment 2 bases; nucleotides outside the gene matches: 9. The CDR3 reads CSVRTYGQGAYEQYF. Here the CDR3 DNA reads TGCAGCGTTCGTACCTACGGACAGGGGGCCTACGAGCAGTACTTC.

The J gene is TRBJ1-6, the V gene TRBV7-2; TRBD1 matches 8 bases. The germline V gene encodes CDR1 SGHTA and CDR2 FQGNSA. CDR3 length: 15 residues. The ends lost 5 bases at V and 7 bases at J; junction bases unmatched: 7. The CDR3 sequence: CASSHKTGVNSPLHF. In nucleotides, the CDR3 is TGTGCCAGCAGCCACAAGACAGGGGTCAATTCACCCCTCCACTTT.